This is a list of T cell receptor beta chains from one sample in a study of PD-L1 blockade in urothelial cancer. TCRdb's copy holds only in-frame clones and misses some; the assay was immunoSEQ multiplex PCR. The sample lists 50,000 or so clones, around 80% occurring once. The starting material was PBMCs, obtained around atezolizumab (anti-PD-L1) treatment. The source of these receptors is a man between 65 and 79 years old with urothelial cancer. CDR3s include the opening cysteine and the closing phenylalanine or tryptophan. A D gene is named only where the DNA matches it firmly. Clone size, where shown, is once, few, many, or a class for clones that have expanded.

V	J	D	size	DNA	CDR3
TRBV11-2	TRBJ2-1	.	.	TGTGCCAGCAGCTTAGGGGTAGGCACTAGGACCTACAATGAGCAGTTCTTC	CASSLGVGTRTYNEQFF
TRBV4-1	TRBJ2-3	.	.	TGCGCCAGCAGCCAAGATTATGGCGGGAGCACAGATACGCAGTATTTT	CASSQDYGGSTDTQYF
TRBV5-1	TRBJ2-1	.	.	TGCGCCAGCAGCTTACCCGGCAATGAGCAGTTCTTC	CASSLPGNEQFF
TRBV28	TRBJ2-3	TRBD2	.	TGTGCCAGCAGTTTCGCTAGCGGGACGTCGGCAGATACGCAGTATTTT	CASSFASGTSADTQYF
TRBV7-8	TRBJ1-1	.	.	TGTGCCAGCAGCGGCGGGGGGAACACTGAAGCTTTCTTT	CASSGGGNTEAFF
TRBV25-1	TRBJ2-3	TRBD2	.	TGTGCCAGCCCCCCGTCTAGCGGGAGAATAGATACGCAGTATTTT	CASPPSSGRIDTQYF
TRBV21-1	TRBJ2-2	.	.	TGTGCCAGCAGCAAAGCGGCGGGAGAGGACACCGGGGAGCTGTTTTTT	CASSKAAGEDTGELFF
TRBV15	TRBJ2-2	.	once	TGTGCCACCAGCGCTAGTATTTCCGGGGAGCTGTTTTTT	CATSASISGELFF
TRBV5-8	TRBJ2-2	.	once	TGTGCCAGCAGACTAAAAGGGGGCACCGGGGAGCTGTTTTTT	CASRLKGGTGELFF
TRBV7-6	TRBJ2-5	.	.	TGTGCCAGCTTAGCTTACGGGGGGCTGGAGGGGACCCAGTACTTC	CASLAYGGLEGTQYF
TRBV4-2	TRBJ2-1	.	.	TGTGCCAGCAGCCAAGGGACGACAGGCGTTGAGCAGTTCTTC	CASSQGTTGVEQFF
TRBV18	TRBJ1-1	.	.	TGTGCCAGCTCACCGGTCTTAGGTCGCCAGGGTATCGCTGAAGCTTTCTTT	CASSPVLGRQGIAEAFF
TRBV29-1	TRBJ1-1	.	few	TGCAGCGTGAGGTCAGGGCCACTGAACACTGAAGCTTTCTTT	CSVRSGPLNTEAFF
TRBV6-1	TRBJ1-1	TRBD1	once	TGTGCCAGCACCAGGGACAGGGGAGGAACTGAAGCTTTCTTT	CASTRDRGGTEAFF
TRBV5-1	TRBJ1-4	TRBD1	.	TGCGCCAGCAGTTCGGGGACAGGTTACTCAACTAATGAAAAACTGTTTTTT	CASSSGTGYSTNEKLFF
TRBV28	TRBJ1-2	.	few	TGTGCCAGCAGCCGACTCGCCACCTATGGCTACACCTTC	CASSRLATYGYTF
TRBV20-1	TRBJ1-2	.	.	TGCAGTGCTAGAATCGGCTATGGCTACACCTTC	CSARIGYGYTF
TRBV2	TRBJ2-2	.	.	TGTGCCAGCAGTCCCATCGAACGGGGAGGGGAGCTGTTTTTT	CASSPIERGGELFF
TRBV5-8	TRBJ2-3	.	.	TGTGCCAGCAGCTTGTCGTCCACAGATACGCAGTATTTT	CASSLSSTDTQYF
TRBV4-3	TRBJ2-1	.	.	TGCGCCAGCAGCCAAGCGGGAGTGTCGTACAATGAGCAGTTCTTC	CASSQAGVSYNEQFF
TRBV18	TRBJ1-2	TRBD1	.	TGTGCCAGCTCACCAATAACAGGGGACTATGGCTACACCTTC	CASSPITGDYGYTF
TRBV19	TRBJ1-2	.	.	TGTGCCAGTAGTACCTACACAGAAAATGTAAACGGCTACACCTTC	CASSTYTENVNGYTF
TRBV5-6	TRBJ1-1	TRBD1	few	TGTGCCAGCAGCTTTGACAGGGCCGTGGGCACTGAAGCTTTCTTT	CASSFDRAVGTEAFF
TRBV30	TRBJ2-5	TRBD1	.	TGTGCCTGGAGTGTAGGTACAGGGGCCTTACAAGAGACCCAGTACTTC	CAWSVGTGALQETQYF
TRBV28	TRBJ2-1	.	.	TGTGCCAGCAGTTTGCCGGCGGACAGAATAAGGGTCGATGAGCAGTTCTTC	CASSLPADRIRVDEQFF
TRBV5-6	TRBJ2-1	.	.	TGTGCCAGCAGCTTGCTCGGGGACTCTAACAATGAGCAGTTCTTC	CASSLLGDSNNEQFF
TRBV10-2	TRBJ2-6	.	.	TGCGCCAGCCAGGCGTACAGGACTGGGGCCAACGTCCTGACTTTC	CASQAYRTGANVLTF
TRBV28	TRBJ2-7	TRBD1	.	TGTGCCAGCAGTTTATCTGGGACAGTTTCCTACGAGCAGTACTTC	CASSLSGTVSYEQYF
TRBV5-4	TRBJ1-2	TRBD1	.	TGTGCCAGCAGCACCCGGGACAGCTTGATACTTGGCTACACCTTC	CASSTRDSLILGYTF
TRBV7-6	TRBJ1-1	TRBD1	.	TGTGCCAGCAGCTCCGGGACAGGGAAGACTGAAGCTTTCTTT	CASSSGTGKTEAFF
TRBV18	TRBJ2-7	TRBD1	.	TGTGCCAGCTCACCACCGTCCGGGACAGGGGCCTACGAGCAGTACTTC	CASSPPSGTGAYEQYF
TRBV7-9	TRBJ2-1	TRBD2	.	TGTGCCAGCAGCTCCCCGGGTAGCGGGAGACCAAATGAGCAGTTCTTC	CASSSPGSGRPNEQFF
TRBV21-1	TRBJ1-5	.	.	TGTGCCACCTCGGGACACCAGGCCAATCAGCCCCAGCATTTT	CATSGHQANQPQHF
TRBV15	TRBJ2-7	TRBD2	.	TGTGCCACCAGCAGAGTTGCCGATCGTAGCGGGAACTCCTACGAGCAGTACTTC	CATSRVADRSGNSYEQYF
TRBV7-2	TRBJ2-1	TRBD1	.	TGTGCCAGCAGCTTAGGGACAGGGATAAGCTCCTACAATGAGCAGTTCTTC	CASSLGTGISSYNEQFF
TRBV5-4	TRBJ1-2	TRBD1	.	TGTGCCAGCAGCCGGTCGATTGACAGGGGTGGGGGCTACACCTTC	CASSRSIDRGGGYTF
TRBV9	TRBJ2-7	TRBD1	once	TGTGCCAGCAGCTTAAGACAGGGGCCCTACGAGCAGTACTTC	CASSLRQGPYEQYF
TRBV28	TRBJ2-7	TRBD2	.	TGTGCCACCGATCTTGGACTAGCGCGCGAGCAGTACTTC	CATDLGLAREQYF
TRBV6-6	TRBJ1-2	.	.	TGTGCCAGCAGGGGGGGATCCCCCTATGGCTACACCTTC	CASRGGSPYGYTF
TRBV6-1	TRBJ2-2	TRBD2	few	TGTGCCAGCAGTGAAAAGGGAGGCGGGGGATGGACCGGGGAGCTGTTTTTT	CASSEKGGGGWTGELFF
TRBV6-1	TRBJ1-2	TRBD1	once	TGTGCCATTTTCATCCTACAGGGGGCGTTTGGCTACACCTTC	CAIFILQGAFGYTF
TRBV30	TRBJ1-6	TRBD1	.	TGTGCCTGGAGTGTAGACAGGGGTTCACCCCTCCACTTT	CAWSVDRGSPLHF
TRBV7-9	TRBJ1-1	.	.	TGTGCCAGCAGCTTAGTGCGGGAAGACACTGAAGCTTTCTTT	CASSLVREDTEAFF
TRBV27	TRBJ2-3	TRBD1	.	TGTGCCAGTCACCGACAGGGGGCAGATACGCAGTATTTT	CASHRQGADTQYF
TRBV29-1	TRBJ2-1	.	.	TGCAGCGTTGAATACCGGAATGAGCAGTTCTTC	CSVEYRNEQFF
TRBV11-2	TRBJ2-5	TRBD1	.	TGTGCCAGCAGCCCACAGAGGGACAGAGAGACCCAGTACTTC	CASSPQRDRETQYF
TRBV4-1	TRBJ2-5	.	.	TGCGCCAGCAGCCAAGGTGGGGGGGACAGGCCGAAGACCCAGTACTTC	CASSQGGGDRPKTQYF
TRBV4-1	TRBJ2-5	TRBD1	.	TGCGCCAGCAGCCAGGGACAGGGGACCGTGGGCCAAGAGACCCAGTACTTC	CASSQGQGTVGQETQYF
TRBV30	TRBJ2-2	.	.	TGTGCCTGGAGTGTAAGTCGGCCGGGGACCGGGGAGCTGTTTTTT	CAWSVSRPGTGELFF
TRBV5-6	TRBJ1-3	TRBD1	.	TGTGCCAGCAGGACACAGGGGAGCCCCTTGTCTGGAAACACCATATATTTT	CASRTQGSPLSGNTIYF
TRBV6-6	TRBJ1-3	.	.	TGTGCCAGCAGTTACAGGGGGAGATCCTCTGGAAACACCATATATTTT	CASSYRGRSSGNTIYF
TRBV5-1	TRBJ2-2	.	.	TGCGCCAGCAGCTTGGGGGGCAGCGCGAACACCGGGGAGCTGTTTTTT	CASSLGGSANTGELFF